This T cell receptor (beta chain) emerged from a study of cytomegalovirus exposure and HLA in healthy donors. PCR employed 60 Vbeta and 13 Jbeta primers. The repertoire was sequenced with immunoSEQ multiplex PCR; TCRdb's copy has only in-frame clones and lacks some. The repertoire includes approximately 110,000 clones, 70% to 80% of them detected once, and around 3.6% sits in the top ten. About this clone itself: What it binds is not known.

The study's findings and limits: Sequence variants that were highly shared formed a cluster that was likely a sequencing artifact. Among TCR beta chains, those listed as cytomegalovirus-associated numbered approximately 150. As a later analysis revealed, the rate of TCR association differed by HLA locus, with DRB1 most and HLA-C fewest. The CMV antigen specificity of a few CMV-associated chains was confirmed through in vitro analysis.

The TCR comes from a middle-aged man in good health and CMV-seronegative. The sample taken for sequencing was PBMCs.

The CDR3 coding sequence is TGTGCCAGCAGTGTTTATATTCCCGGGGAGCTGTTTTTT. Translation: CASSVYIPGELFF. The chain joins TRBV2 to TRBJ2-2; D gene unclear. The CDR3 is 13 amino acids. Trimming left V 4 bases short and J 6 bases short, with 9 bases between. CDR1 is SNHLY, CDR2 FYNNEI, per germline. Combining the CDR3 with reference TRBV2 and TRBJ2-2 gives the whole variable domain EPEVTQTPSHQVTQMGQEVILRCVPISNHLYFYWYRQILGQKVEFLVSFYNNEISEKSEIFDDQFSVERPDGSNFTLKIRSTKLEDSAMYFCASSVYIPGELFFGEGSRLTVL.